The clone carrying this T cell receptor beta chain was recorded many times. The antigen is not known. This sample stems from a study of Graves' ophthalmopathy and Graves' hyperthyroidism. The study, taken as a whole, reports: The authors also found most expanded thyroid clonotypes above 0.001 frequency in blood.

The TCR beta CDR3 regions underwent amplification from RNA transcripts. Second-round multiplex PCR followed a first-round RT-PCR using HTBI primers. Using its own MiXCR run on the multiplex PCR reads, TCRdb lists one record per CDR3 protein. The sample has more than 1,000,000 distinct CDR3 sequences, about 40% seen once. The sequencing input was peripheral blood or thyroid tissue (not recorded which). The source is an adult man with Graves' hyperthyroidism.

CDR3 residues: CASSSDRSNQETQYF. The CDR3, as DNA: TGTGCCAGCAGTAGTGACAGGAGTAATCAAGAGACCCAGTACTTC. This sequence joins TRBV7-9 and TRBJ2-5, with D possibly TRBD1 on 6 matching bases. From germline, CDR1 is SEHNR and CDR2 FQNEAQ (reference sequence). This CDR3 contains 15 residues. V was trimmed by 6 bases and J by 2 bases, leaving 16 bases between them.